This T cell receptor (beta chain) was captured in a study of blood T cell repertoires in COVID-19. Study in general: Sites across the United States, Italy and Spain contributed samples from acute and convalescent COVID-19. PBMCs, B-cell-depleted T cells, or T cells provided the cDNA or gDNA that made up the material.

Germline V lookup: CDR1 SGHTA, CDR2 FQGNSA. CDR3 length: 13 amino acids. Trimming pared 0 bases from V and 15 bases from J, leaving 16 bases between. Original handling: Counts of nucleated cells, estimated from reference gene primer amplification, were obtained. Repertoires were generated with immunoSEQ multiplex PCR, while TCRdb's copy carries only in-frame clones and drops some. The V and J calls and the clone size are those of that table, but D and trimming were determined from the DNA. The sample lists roughly 90,000 clones; around four fifths were seen once. The V and J genes are TRBV7-2 and TRBJ2-3; D might be TRBD2 (7 bases). Sample: peripheral blood. This receptor was taken from a woman older than 75 with active or convalescent COVID-19. The CDR3 DNA is TGTGCCAGCAGCTTAGCGCGTGCGGGGGCCCTCTATTTT. Its translation is CASSLARAGALYF.